The present T cell receptor (beta chain) was sequenced within a study of vaccination effects on CD4 cells after COVID-19. Study-wide context: The participants, recipients of two vaccine doses, got either BNT162b2 or mRNA-1273.

The V gene's germline CDR1 is LNHDA and CDR2 SQIVND (reference sequence). The ends lost 3 bases at V and 4 bases at J; junction bases unmatched: 5. This CDR3 region has 18 residues. In the ViraFEST assay, antigen-specific CD4+ clonotypes were identified by expansion after peptide-pool stimulation. Subsequent to 10 days of culture, CD4+ T cells were isolated. For each well, 1.5 million to 2.5 million PBMC were cultured with 10 IU/ml IL-2 and roughly 9.2 ug/ml peptides. This table comes from immunoSEQ multiplex PCR, and its TCRdb copy is limited to in-frame clones, with some not included. The repertoire consists of 45,000 to 65,000 clones, with 75% to 90% occurring once and the leading ten covering about 2.3%. Comments on this clone: Antigen specificity is unknown.

The sample consisted of CD4+ T cells from PBMCs cultured with HCoV-229E spike peptides, taken before COVID-19 vaccination. The sequence was obtained from a human donor who received a COVID-19 vaccine. The genes are TRBV19 and TRBJ2-2; 16 nucleotides match TRBD2. The CDR3 DNA reads as TGTGCCAGTAGTATGGGACTAGCGGGGGGGCTAAGCACCGGGGAGCTGTTTTTT. Translation: CASSMGLAGGLSTGELFF.